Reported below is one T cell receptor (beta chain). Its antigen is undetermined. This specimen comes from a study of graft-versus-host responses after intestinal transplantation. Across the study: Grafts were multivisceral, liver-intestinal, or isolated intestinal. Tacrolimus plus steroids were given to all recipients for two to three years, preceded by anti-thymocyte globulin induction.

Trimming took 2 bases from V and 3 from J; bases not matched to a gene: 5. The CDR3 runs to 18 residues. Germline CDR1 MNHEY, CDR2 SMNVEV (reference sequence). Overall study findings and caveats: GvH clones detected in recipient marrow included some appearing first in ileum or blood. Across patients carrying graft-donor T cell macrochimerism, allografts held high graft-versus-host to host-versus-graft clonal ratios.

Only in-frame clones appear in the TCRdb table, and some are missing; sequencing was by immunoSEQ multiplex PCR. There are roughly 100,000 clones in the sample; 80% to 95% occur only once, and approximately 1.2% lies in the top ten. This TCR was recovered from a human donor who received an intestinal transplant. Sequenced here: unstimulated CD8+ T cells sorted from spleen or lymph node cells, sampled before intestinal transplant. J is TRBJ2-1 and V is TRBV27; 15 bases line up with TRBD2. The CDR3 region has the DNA TGTGCCAGCAGTTTAGGACTAGCGGGGGGGCGTCGCTACAATGAGCAGTTCTTC. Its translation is CASSLGLAGGRRYNEQFF.